Below are 19 T cell receptor beta chains sequenced from a single sample in a study of beta chain features in type 1 diabetes. The entirety of the isolated RNA underwent reverse transcription, so expressed TCRB transcripts were sequenced. Profiled with immunoSEQ multiplex PCR; TCRdb holds only in-frame clones, not every one. The repertoire holds some 230,000 clones, with 9.6% as singletons. The material sequenced was naive CD4+ T cells from blood. The receptors come from a woman aged 18-35 years in good health.

CDR3 bases: TGCGCCAGCAGCATCGGACAGGGGGCCAAAAACATTCAGTACTTC. This codes for CASSIGQGAKNIQYF. The gene calls are TRBV5-1 and TRBJ2-4; 9 nucleotides align to TRBD1. J lost 1 base, V lost 4 bases, and 3 bases had no gene match. Looked up from germline, CDR1 is SGHRS and CDR2 is YFSETQ. The CDR3 loop spans 15 amino acids.

The rearrangement joins TRBV18 to TRBJ1-1; the match to TRBD1 covers 8 bases. V lost 4 bases, J lost 4 bases, and 5 bases stayed unmatched. Germline V gene lookup returns CDR1 KGHSH and CDR2 LQKENI. The CDR3 loop spans 14 amino acids. The CDR3 region is CASSLPGGLTEAFF. CDR3 bases: TGTGCCAGCTCACTCCCAGGGGGCCTCACTGAAGCTTTCTTT.

This clone has a handful of counts. V is TRBV11-2 and J is TRBJ2-1, with 7 bases fitting TRBD2. Losses at the gene ends were 4 bases for V and 6 bases for J; bases not matched to a gene: 12. The length of the CDR3 is 16 residues. CDR1 is SGHAT, CDR2 FQNNGV, per germline. The CDR3 protein is CASSSFGGGPGNEQFF. In DNA, the CDR3 is TGTGCCAGCAGCTCCTTTGGGGGAGGGCCGGGCAATGAGCAGTTCTTC.

Only a few counts were recorded for this clone. V is TRBV6-5 and J is TRBJ1-1; D not resolved. Germline V gene lookup returns CDR1 MNHEY and CDR2 SVGAGI. V lost 7 bases and J lost 0, with 12 bases in between. This CDR3 comprises 14 residues. CDR3 region: CASIGSALNTEAFF. CDR3 in DNA: TGTGCCAGCATCGGTAGTGCCCTGAACACTGAAGCTTTCTTT.

The V gene is TRBV7-2, the J gene TRBJ2-3, with TRBD2 matching over 13 bases. The length of the CDR3 is 20 residues. With V trimmed by 0 bases and J by 0 bases, 9 bases remained unmatched. Germline loops: CDR1 SGHTA, CDR2 FQGNSA. The CDR3 DNA follows: TGTGCCAGCAGCTTAGCGACTAGCGGGGGGCCAAAGTCTAGCACAGATACGCAGTATTTT. This sequence encodes CASSLATSGGPKSSTDTQYF.

The chain is built from TRBV5-4 and TRBJ2-2; 8 bases agree with TRBD1. The CDR3 loop spans 16 amino acids. Germline V gives CDR1 SGHNT, CDR2 YYREEE (reference sequence). The V gene end was trimmed by 2 bases and the J gene end by 4 bases; junction bases not matched to a gene: 7. The CDR3 loop reads CASSFGTGPGTGELFF. The CDR3 DNA reads as TGTGCCAGCAGCTTTGGGACAGGCCCAGGCACCGGGGAGCTGTTTTTT.

The chain recombines TRBV14 with TRBJ2-1; 8 nucleotides match TRBD2. CDR1 SGHDN and CDR2 FVKESK come from the germline V gene. J was trimmed by 5 bases and V by 4 bases; bases with no gene match: 10. The CDR3 totals 16 residues. Written as DNA, the CDR3 is TGTGCCAGCAGCCGAGCCCTAGCGGGCGCTAACAATGAGCAGTTCTTC. Translation: CASSRALAGANNEQFF.

CDR3 in amino acids: CASSQDLVPRETQYF. The DNA of the CDR3 is TGCGCCAGCAGCCAAGATCTGGTTCCGCGAGAGACCCAGTACTTC. The rearrangement uses TRBV4-1 and TRBJ2-5; D is unclear. Germline values: CDR1 MGHRA, CDR2 YSYEKL. V lost 0 bases and J 4 bases, leaving 12 bases between the germline ends. The CDR3 contains 15 residues.

J is TRBJ2-7 and V is TRBV30, with TRBD2 matching 15 bases. Trimming removed 3 bases from V and 6 bases from J; junction bases left unmatched: 9. Germline CDR1 reads GTSNPN; CDR2 reads SVGIG (reference sequence). This CDR3 is built from 16 residues. DNA for the CDR3: TGTGCCTGGAGAAAATTGGGACTAGCGGGGGGAGGCGAGCAGTACTTC. Residues: CAWRKLGLAGGGEQYF.

This chain joins TRBV10-3 and TRBJ1-1; 7 bases line up with TRBD1. V shed 10 bases and J 4 bases; nucleotides not matched to a gene: 12. Germline V CDR1 and CDR2: ENHRY, SYGVKD. CDR3 size: 14 residues. DNA of the CDR3: TGTGCCACCGGCAGGGGCAGGGGGACCACTGAAGCTTTCTTT. Translating gives CATGRGRGTTEAFF.

The chain carries TRBV6-6 and TRBJ2-7; D is perhaps TRBD1 (5 bases). The CDR3 contains 13 residues. Germline-derived CDR1 and CDR2 are MNHNY and SVGAGI (reference sequence). V lost 3 bases and J lost 6, with 12 bases in between. CDR3 DNA sequence: TGTGCCAGCAGTTATGTGGGGCACGGCGAGCAGTACTTC. This sequence encodes CASSYVGHGEQYF.

The sample holds a few counts of this clone. The chain uses TRBV6-1 and TRBJ2-7; perhaps TRBD1 as D (6 bases). Trimming pared 6 bases from V and 0 bases from J, leaving 12 bases between. Germline CDR1 is MNHNS and CDR2 is SASEGT. The CDR3 has 14 residues. The CDR3 region is CASRISGVSYEQYF. DNA for the CDR3: TGTGCCAGCAGGATTTCAGGGGTCTCCTACGAGCAGTACTTC.

The sample holds a few counts of this clone. The chain is built from TRBV2 and TRBJ1-3, with TRBD1 as a possible D gene (6 bases). The germline V gene encodes CDR1 SNHLY and CDR2 FYNNEI. The CDR3 is made up of 12 amino acids. With 8 bases removed from V and 1 base from J, the gap between germline ends came to 6 bases. The CDR3 spells CASGQSGNTIYF. The CDR3, as DNA: TGTGCCAGCGGACAGTCTGGAAACACCATATATTTT.

The chain links TRBV7-8 to TRBJ2-5; 13 bases agree with TRBD2. The germline V gene has CDR1 SGHVS and CDR2 FQNEAQ. This CDR3 has 16 amino acids. V shed 5 bases and J 5 bases; nucleotides not matched to a gene: 8. CDR3 amino acids: CASSPKLAGGRETQYF. Written as DNA, the CDR3 is TGTGCCAGCAGCCCGAAACTAGCGGGGGGGCGGGAGACCCAGTACTTC.

The V call is TRBV5-4, the J call TRBJ2-2; TRBD2 matches 8 bases. CDR1 SGHNT and CDR2 YYREEE come from the germline V gene (reference sequence). The CDR3 has 15 residues. The ends lost 2 bases at V and 5 bases at J; junction bases unmatched: 5. DNA for the CDR3: TGTGCCAGCAGCTTCGCAGCGGGGGCTACCGGGGAGCTGTTTTTT. This translates into CASSFAAGATGELFF.

This clone was seen only a few times. The gene calls are TRBV9 and TRBJ1-1; a possible D gene is TRBD1 (5 bases). This CDR3 spans 12 amino acids. CDR1 is SGDLS and CDR2 is YYNGEE in the germline V gene. Trimming left V 5 bases short and J 5 bases short, with 10 bases between. DNA of the CDR3: TGTGCCAGCAGTCGCGGGGGGACTGAAGCTTTCTTT. Translation gives CASSRGGTEAFF.

J is TRBJ2-1 and V is TRBV9; 10 bases are a match to TRBD2. V lost 0 bases, J lost 3 bases, and 6 bases stayed unmatched. The CDR3 sequence is 17 residues long. Germline CDR1 SGDLS, CDR2 YYNGEE. CDR3 residues: CASSVDLAGAIYNEQFF. CDR3 DNA sequence: TGTGCCAGCAGCGTAGACCTAGCGGGAGCCATCTACAATGAGCAGTTCTTC. Full variable domain (outside the CDR3, taken from reference TRBV9 and TRBJ2-1): DSGVTQTPKHLITATGQRVTLRCSPRSGDLSVYWYQQSLDQGLQFLIQYYNGEERAKGNILERFSAQQFPDLHSELNLSSLELGDSALYFCASSVDLAGAIYNEQFFGPGTRLTVL.

There are a few counts of this clone. The chain has TRBV7-8 and TRBJ2-5; D may be TRBD1 (6 bases). Germline V gives CDR1 SGHVS, CDR2 FQNEAQ. Trimming removed 5 bases at V and 5 bases at J, with 21 bases between. The CDR3 contains 16 residues. The CDR3 is CASSIHQGLVRETQYF. In DNA, the CDR3 is TGTGCCAGCAGCATTCATCAGGGGCTCGTAAGGGAGACCCAGTACTTC. The entire variable domain, with the rest obtained from reference TRBV7-8 and TRBJ2-5, is as follows: GAGVSQSPRYKVAKRGQDVALRCDPISGHVSLFWYQQALGQGPEFLTYFQNEAQLDKSGLPSDRFFAERPEGSVSTLKIQRTQQEDSAVYLCASSIHQGLVRETQYFGPGTRLLVL.

In this sample, this clone turned up many times. This chain connects TRBV28 to TRBJ2-7; 8 bases agree with TRBD2. The CDR3 length is 13 residues. Germline trimming cut 11 bases from V and 7 bases from J; bases unmatched to any gene: 13. Germline CDR1 MDHEN, CDR2 SYDVKM. DNA of the CDR3: TGTGCCGCGAGGGGCGGGAGGCCGGGGGAGCAGTACTTC. Translated: CAARGGRPGEQYF.